This T cell receptor (beta chain) comes out of a study of cytomegalovirus exposure and HLA in healthy donors. The V and J ends lost 1 base and 3 bases respectively, with 7 bases between them. The CDR3 covers 13 residues. Germline V CDR1 and CDR2: LNHDA, SQIVND (reference sequence). Findings and caveats of the study: In vitro, a few CMV-associated chains proved specific for CMV antigens.

Data came from immunoSEQ multiplex PCR; TCRdb stores just in-frame clones and leaves some out. Of about 190,000 clones in the sample, around 86% were seen once. A remark on this clone: The antigen is undetermined.

The specimen sequenced was PBMCs. This rearrangement joins TRBV19 to TRBJ2-7, with a tentative D call TRBD1 (6 bases). The clonotype originates from a woman aged 18-29 years in good health and CMV-seronegative. The CDR3, as DNA: TGTGCCAGTAGTATAGCGACAGGCTACGAGCAGTACTTC. Protein sequence: CASSIATGYEQYF.